The rows below give T cell receptor beta chains drawn from one sample of a study of OX40 agonist ivuxolimab in advanced cancers. Measured with immunoSEQ multiplex PCR; TCRdb has only the in-frame clones, and not every one. The data show tens of thousands of clones, with 89% seen just once and around 3.6% held by the top ten. The specimen comprised CD4+ or CD8+ T cells sorted from blood, sampled in a trial of the OX40 agonist ivuxolimab. These receptors originate from an adult with an advanced solid tumor such as melanoma, head and neck, liver or kidney cancer. Both conserved end residues are part of each CDR3. D genes are given only for firm matches. Expanded clones are given a class, and other clones once, few, many or no size at all.

cdr3_aa	cdr3_nt	clone_size	j_call	v_call	d_call
CASSLVLAGQETQYF	TGTGCCAGCAGCTTGGTTTTAGCGGGACAAGAGACCCAGTACTTC	-	TRBJ2-5	TRBV5-6	TRBD2
CASSPRPGQMNTEAFF	TGTGCCAGCAGCCCCCGTCCCGGCCAGATGAACACTGAAGCTTTCTTT	-	TRBJ1-1	TRBV9	-
CASSFGRLAIGADTQYF	TGTGCCAGCAGCTTCGGACGACTAGCGATCGGAGCAGATACGCAGTATTTT	-	TRBJ2-3	TRBV7-9	TRBD2
CASSRATGTGVDEQYF	TGCGCCAGCAGCCGCGCAACCGGGACAGGGGTCGACGAGCAGTACTTC	-	TRBJ2-7	TRBV4-3	TRBD1
CASSLGGDVRDF	TGTGCCAGCAGCTTGGGTGGGGACGTCAGGGACTTC	-	TRBJ2-4	TRBV5-6	-
CASSRGLAESTDTQYF	TGTGCCAGCAGCCGGGGACTAGCGGAGAGCACAGATACGCAGTATTTT	-	TRBJ2-3	TRBV7-3	TRBD2
CASSTRGRGPSGWSTDTQYF	TGCGCCAGCAGCACCCGAGGTCGGGGGCCTAGCGGGTGGAGCACAGATACGCAGTATTTT	once	TRBJ2-3	TRBV5-1	TRBD2
CTSSPVENTEAFF	TGTACCAGCAGTCCCGTAGAGAACACTGAAGCTTTCTTT	-	TRBJ1-1	TRBV6-6	-
CASSLRGQVEYEQYF	TGTGCCAGCAGCCTCAGAGGACAGGTTGAATACGAGCAGTACTTC	-	TRBJ2-7	TRBV7-2	TRBD1
CASSQRTGSNQPQHF	TGTGCCAGCAGTCAGAGGACAGGCTCAAATCAGCCCCAGCATTTT	-	TRBJ1-5	TRBV6-1	TRBD1
CATAGAGSYNEQFF	TGTGCCACAGCGGGGGCCGGATCCTACAATGAGCAGTTCTTC	-	TRBJ2-1	TRBV28	TRBD2
CASSSPAGQANEQFF	TGTGCCAGCAGTTCCCCAGCGGGTCAAGCCAATGAGCAGTTCTTC	-	TRBJ2-1	TRBV6-5	-
CASSGTSYGYTF	TGTGCCAGCTCCGGGACAAGCTATGGCTACACCTTC	few	TRBJ1-2	TRBV6-1	-
CASSLQAGTEAFF	TGTGCCAGCAGCTTACAGGCGGGCACTGAAGCTTTCTTT	-	TRBJ1-1	TRBV11-2	-
CASSQVRSQGTRGRHEQFF	TGTGCCAGCAGCCAAGTTAGGTCCCAGGGGACTAGGGGTAGGCATGAGCAGTTCTTC	-	TRBJ2-1	TRBV14	TRBD2
CASSPRLTGNTEAFF	TGTGCCAGCTCACCAAGATTGACAGGGAACACTGAAGCTTTCTTT	-	TRBJ1-1	TRBV18	-
CASRTGGLSGNTIYF	TGCGCCAGCAGAACAGGGGGCCTCTCTGGAAACACCATATATTTT	-	TRBJ1-3	TRBV5-1	TRBD1
CASSPYTVSYEQYF	TGTGCCAGTAGCCCTTACACAGTCTCCTACGAGCAGTACTTC	-	TRBJ2-7	TRBV19	-
CASSLVPTGISGANVLTF	TGCGCCAGCAGCTTGGTCCCGACAGGGATCTCTGGGGCCAACGTCCTGACTTTC	once	TRBJ2-6	TRBV5-1	TRBD1
CASSMEALFMNTEAFF	TGTGCCAGTAGTATGGAGGCCCTGTTCATGAACACTGAAGCTTTCTTT	-	TRBJ1-1	TRBV19	-
CASTRWGGNTEAFF	TGTGCCAGCACCCGGTGGGGGGGGAACACTGAAGCTTTCTTT	-	TRBJ1-1	TRBV2	-
CASSLEGNTEAFF	TGTGCCAGCAGCTTGGAGGGCAACACTGAAGCTTTCTTT	-	TRBJ1-1	TRBV7-9	-
CASRWREGDTQYF	TGTGCCAGCAGATGGCGGGAGGGGGATACGCAGTATTTT	-	TRBJ2-3	TRBV6-5	TRBD2
CASSPAEASDTQYF	TGTGCCAGTAGTCCAGCGGAGGCCTCAGATACGCAGTATTTT	-	TRBJ2-3	TRBV19	-
CASSSGRVAPGELFF	TGTGCCAGTAGTAGCGGGAGGGTGGCGCCCGGGGAGCTGTTTTTT	-	TRBJ2-2	TRBV2	TRBD2
CASSLDGGSNTEAFF	TGCGCCAGCAGCTTGGATGGGGGGTCGAACACTGAAGCTTTCTTT	-	TRBJ1-1	TRBV5-1	-
CASSLRLAGGSPYNEQFF	TGTGCCAGCAGTTTAAGACTAGCGGGAGGAAGCCCCTACAATGAGCAGTTCTTC	-	TRBJ2-1	TRBV27	TRBD2
CAISEGLAGVYEQYF	TGTGCCATCAGTGAGGGTCTAGCGGGAGTCTACGAGCAGTACTTC	-	TRBJ2-7	TRBV10-3	TRBD2
CASSPRAGETQYF	TGTGCCAGCAGTCCTAGGGCTGGCGAGACCCAGTACTTC	-	TRBJ2-5	TRBV7-3	-
CASSPGTANSPLHF	TGTGCCAGCAGCCCCGGGACAGCTAATTCACCCCTCCACTTT	-	TRBJ1-6	TRBV13	TRBD1
CASRQETQYF	TGTGCCAGCAGACAAGAGACCCAGTACTTC	-	TRBJ2-5	TRBV6-1	-
CASSLAGATEAFF	TGTGCCAGCAGCTTGGCAGGGGCCACTGAAGCTTTCTTT	-	TRBJ1-1	TRBV5-4	-
CASSVLAGSGVYEQYF	TGTGCCAGCAGCGTCCTAGCGGGAAGCGGGGTCTACGAGCAGTACTTC	-	TRBJ2-7	TRBV9	TRBD2
CSVWTSGFNEQFF	TGCAGCGTTTGGACTAGCGGCTTCAATGAGCAGTTCTTC	-	TRBJ2-1	TRBV29-1	TRBD2
CASSLRLQNTGELFF	TGTGCCAGCAGCTTAAGACTACAGAACACCGGGGAGCTGTTTTTT	-	TRBJ2-2	TRBV11-3	-
CSVPGTSGEPYAYNEQFF	TGCAGCGTTCCCGGGACTAGCGGCGAACCTTACGCCTACAATGAGCAGTTCTTC	-	TRBJ2-1	TRBV29-1	TRBD2
CSVRPNVETQYF	TGCAGCGTTCGGCCGAACGTGGAGACCCAGTACTTC	-	TRBJ2-5	TRBV29-1	-
CASNDPASLGQPQHF	TGTGCCAGCAACGACCCGGCCTCCCTGGGGCAGCCCCAGCATTTT	few	TRBJ1-5	TRBV5-8	-
CASSRQVNEKLFF	TGTGCCAGCAGTCGACAGGTTAATGAAAAACTGTTTTTT	-	TRBJ1-4	TRBV6-1	-
CASSSTSGTDTQYF	TGCGCCAGCAGCTCGACTAGCGGGACAGATACGCAGTATTTT	-	TRBJ2-3	TRBV5-1	TRBD2
CASSRDRGYEQYF	TGTGCCAGCTCAAGGGACAGGGGTTACGAGCAGTACTTC	-	TRBJ2-7	TRBV18	TRBD1
CATSRDRVGDEQFF	TGTGCCACCAGCAGAGATCGGGTGGGGGATGAGCAGTTCTTC	-	TRBJ2-1	TRBV15	-
CASSQSSETQYF	TGTGCCAGCAGCCAATCGTCCGAGACCCAGTACTTC	-	TRBJ2-5	TRBV16	-
CASRVGTGDNEQFF	TGTGCCAGCAGGGTAGGGACAGGGGACAATGAGCAGTTCTTC	-	TRBJ2-1	TRBV7-9	TRBD1
CASSGQEGQPQHF	TGTGCCAGCAGTGGGCAGGAGGGTCAGCCCCAGCATTTT	-	TRBJ1-5	TRBV7-9	-